The 6 T cell receptor beta chains reported below all come from one sample, sequenced in a study of control samples from healthy donors and cancer patients. The repertoire was sequenced with immunoSEQ multiplex PCR; TCRdb's copy has only in-frame clones and lacks some. The table records 170,000 or so clones, 90% of them present only once. Sequenced sample: blood. Source of these receptors: a woman between 50 and 59 years old in good health.

The chain links TRBV4-2 to TRBJ2-7; a weak D match, TRBD2 (6 bases). Germline CDR1 is LGHNA and CDR2 is YNFKEQ. V was pared by 2 bases and J by 0 bases, with 11 bases between. There are 15 residues in the CDR3. The CDR3 DNA is TGTGCCAGCAGCCAAACGGCGACTAGCTCCTACGAGCAGTACTTC. Protein product: CASSQTATSSYEQYF.

The J gene is TRBJ2-2, the V gene TRBV6-2 or TRBV6-3, with 7 bases aligning to TRBD1. Losses at the gene ends were 5 bases for V and 0 bases for J; bases not matched to a gene: 3. CDR3 size: 15 residues. CDR1 is MNHEY, CDR2 SVGEGT, per germline. The CDR3 DNA sequence: TGTGCCAGCAGTCGGACAGGCCCGAACACCGGGGAGCTGTTTTTT. As protein: CASSRTGPNTGELFF.

This clone turned up a few times. The chain recombines TRBV29-1 with TRBJ2-5, with D unclear. Germline V gives CDR1 SQVTM, CDR2 ANQGSEA. V was clipped by 3 bases and J by 2 bases, with 10 bases between them. CDR3 size: 13 residues. The CDR3 DNA sequence: TGCAGCGTTGATAGGGCCAATCAAGAGACCCAGTACTTC. This encodes CSVDRANQETQYF.

This chain joins TRBV6-5 and TRBJ1-1; TRBD1 is a possible D gene (5 bases). Germline V gives CDR1 MNHEY, CDR2 SVGAGI. The V end was cut by 4 bases, the J end by 0 bases, with 9 bases between. The CDR3 covers 14 residues. The CDR3: CASSLRGLNTEAFF. The DNA for the CDR3 is TGTGCCAGCAGTTTAAGGGGTTTGAACACTGAAGCTTTCTTT.

CDR3 nucleotide sequence: TGTGCCATCAGCCAGGGGGGTTGGACTGAAGCTTTCTTT. Protein sequence: CAISQGGWTEAFF. The chain uses TRBV10-3 and TRBJ1-1; 7 bases fit TRBD1. The CDR3 spans 13 residues. V trimming: 6 bases; J trimming: 5 bases; junction bases outside the gene matches: 6. Germline CDR1 ENHRY, CDR2 SYGVKD.

The chain employs TRBV5-6 and TRBJ1-2; tentative D call: TRBD1 (5 bases). Germline loops: CDR1 SGHDT, CDR2 YYEEEE. Trimming took off 4 bases at V and 2 bases at J, with 15 bases between the two ends. This CDR3 contains 15 residues. The CDR3: CASSALQGRNYGYTF. The CDR3, as DNA: TGTGCCAGCAGCGCGCTGCAGGGTAGGAACTATGGCTACACCTTC.